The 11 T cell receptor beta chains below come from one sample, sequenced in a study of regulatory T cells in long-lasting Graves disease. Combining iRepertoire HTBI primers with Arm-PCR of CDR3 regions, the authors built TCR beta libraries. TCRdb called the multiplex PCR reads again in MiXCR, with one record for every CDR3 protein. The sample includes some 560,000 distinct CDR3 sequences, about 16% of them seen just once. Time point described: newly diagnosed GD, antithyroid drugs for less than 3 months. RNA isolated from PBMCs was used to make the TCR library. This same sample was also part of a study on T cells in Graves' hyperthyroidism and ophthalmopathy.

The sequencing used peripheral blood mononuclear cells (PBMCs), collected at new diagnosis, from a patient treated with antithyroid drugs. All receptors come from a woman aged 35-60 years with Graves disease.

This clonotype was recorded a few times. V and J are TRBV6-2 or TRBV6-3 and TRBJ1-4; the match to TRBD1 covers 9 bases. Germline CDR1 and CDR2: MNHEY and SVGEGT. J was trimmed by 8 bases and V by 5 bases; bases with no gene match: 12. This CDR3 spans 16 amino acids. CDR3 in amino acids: CASSEAVGQGREKLFF. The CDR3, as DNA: TGTGCCAGCAGTGAAGCGGTGGGACAGGGAAGAGAAAAACTGTTTTTT.

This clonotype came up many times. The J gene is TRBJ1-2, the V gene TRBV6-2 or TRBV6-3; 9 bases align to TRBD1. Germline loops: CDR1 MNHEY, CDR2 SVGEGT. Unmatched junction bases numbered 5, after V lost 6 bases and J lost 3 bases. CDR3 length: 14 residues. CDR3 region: CASRSDRGDYGYTF. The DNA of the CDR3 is TGTGCCAGCAGATCGGACAGGGGCGACTATGGCTACACCTTC.

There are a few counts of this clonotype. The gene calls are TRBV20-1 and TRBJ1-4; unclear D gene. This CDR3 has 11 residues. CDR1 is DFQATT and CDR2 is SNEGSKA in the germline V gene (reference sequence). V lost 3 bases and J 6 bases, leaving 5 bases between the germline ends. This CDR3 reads CSASGDEKLFF. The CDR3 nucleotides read TGCAGTGCTAGCGGGGATGAAAAACTGTTTTTT.

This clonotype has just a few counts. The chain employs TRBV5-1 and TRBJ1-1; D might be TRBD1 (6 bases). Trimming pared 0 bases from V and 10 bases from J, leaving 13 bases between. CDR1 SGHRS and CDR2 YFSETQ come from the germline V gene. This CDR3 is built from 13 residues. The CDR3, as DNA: TGCGCCAGCAGCTTGGCACAGGGAGGATCAGCTTTCTTT. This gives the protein CASSLAQGGSAFF.

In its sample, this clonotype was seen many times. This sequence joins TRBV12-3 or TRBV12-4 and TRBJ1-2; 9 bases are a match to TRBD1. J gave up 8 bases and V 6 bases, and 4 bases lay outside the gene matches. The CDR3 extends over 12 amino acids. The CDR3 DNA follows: TGTGCCAGCAGCTTCGGGACAGGGGGCTACACCTTC. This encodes CASSFGTGGYTF.

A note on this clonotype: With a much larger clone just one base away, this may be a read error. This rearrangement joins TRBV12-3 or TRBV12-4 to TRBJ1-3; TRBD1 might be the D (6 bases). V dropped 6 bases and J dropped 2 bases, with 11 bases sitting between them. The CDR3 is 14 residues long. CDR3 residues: CASSPDSPGNTIYF. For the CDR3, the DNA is TGTGCCAGCAGCCCGGACAGCCCTGGAAACACCATATATTTT.

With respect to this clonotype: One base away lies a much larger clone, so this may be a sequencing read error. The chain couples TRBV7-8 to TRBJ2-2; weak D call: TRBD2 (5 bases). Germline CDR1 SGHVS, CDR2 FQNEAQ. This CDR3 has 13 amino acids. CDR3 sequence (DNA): TGTGCCAGCAGCTTAGAACCGATCGGGGAGCTGTCTTTT. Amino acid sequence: CASSLEPIGELSF.

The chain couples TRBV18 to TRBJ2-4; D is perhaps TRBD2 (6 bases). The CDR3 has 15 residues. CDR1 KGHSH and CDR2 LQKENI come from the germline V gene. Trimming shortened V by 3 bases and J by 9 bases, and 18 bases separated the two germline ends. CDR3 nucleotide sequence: TGTGCCAGCTCACCCAGGGAGGTGGGGATAAGCATTCAGTACTTC. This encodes CASSPREVGISIQYF.

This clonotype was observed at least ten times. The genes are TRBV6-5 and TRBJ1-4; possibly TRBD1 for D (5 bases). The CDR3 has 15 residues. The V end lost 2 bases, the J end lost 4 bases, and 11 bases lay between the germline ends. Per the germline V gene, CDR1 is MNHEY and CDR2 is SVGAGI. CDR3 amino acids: CASSYAGTINEKLFF. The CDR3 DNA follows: TGTGCCAGCAGTTACGCCGGGACTATTAATGAAAAACTGTTTTTT.

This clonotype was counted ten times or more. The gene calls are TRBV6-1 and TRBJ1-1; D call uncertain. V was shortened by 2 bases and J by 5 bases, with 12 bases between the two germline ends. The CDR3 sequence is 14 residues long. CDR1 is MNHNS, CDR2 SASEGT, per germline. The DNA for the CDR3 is TGTGCCAGCAGTGAACAGAGGGCGCGGACTGAAGCTTTCTTT. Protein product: CASSEQRARTEAFF.

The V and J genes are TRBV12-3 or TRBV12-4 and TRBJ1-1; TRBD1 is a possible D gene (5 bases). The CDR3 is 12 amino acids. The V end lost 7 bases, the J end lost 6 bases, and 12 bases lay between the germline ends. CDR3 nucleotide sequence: TGTGCCAGCAACCTATGGGGGTCTGAAGCTTTCTTT. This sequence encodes CASNLWGSEAFF.